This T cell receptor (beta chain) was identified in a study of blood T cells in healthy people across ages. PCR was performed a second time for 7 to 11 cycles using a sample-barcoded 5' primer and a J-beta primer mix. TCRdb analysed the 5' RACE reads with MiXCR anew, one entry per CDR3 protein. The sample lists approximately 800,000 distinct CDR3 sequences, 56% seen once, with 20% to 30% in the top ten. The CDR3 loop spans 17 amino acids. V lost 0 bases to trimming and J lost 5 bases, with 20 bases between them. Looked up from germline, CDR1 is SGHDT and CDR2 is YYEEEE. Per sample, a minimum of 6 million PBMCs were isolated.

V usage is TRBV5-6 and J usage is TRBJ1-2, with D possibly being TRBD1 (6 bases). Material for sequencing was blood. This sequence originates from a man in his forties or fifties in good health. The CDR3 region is CASSLGGSRGSSYGYTF. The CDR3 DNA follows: TGTGCCAGCAGCTTGGGGGGTTCCAGGGGCTCCTCTTATGGCTACACCTTC. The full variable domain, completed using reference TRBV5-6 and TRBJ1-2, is DAGVTQSPTHLIKTRGQQVTLRCSPKSGHDTVSWYQQALGQGPQFIFQYYEEEERQRGNFPDRFSGHQFPNYSSELNVNALLLGDSALYLCASSLGGSRGSSYGYTFGSGTRLTVV.